This TCR beta chain comes out of a study of CD8 T cells in ankylosing spondylitis. Using its own MiXCR run on the 5' RACE reads, TCRdb lists one record per CDR3 protein. The repertoire holds 500,000 to 650,000 distinct CDR3 sequences, with approximately 5.3% as singletons. Study observations and caveats: Characteristic of ankylosing spondylitis blood, it appeared, was a TCR beta motif comprising roughly 8 highly homologous variants. Matched synovial fluid from ankylosing spondylitis patients was reported to be enriched for disease-linked clones.

There are many counts of this clonotype. Its antigen is not identified. The CDR3 sequence is 15 residues long. V was shortened by 4 bases and J by 0 bases, with 11 bases between the two germline ends. The germline V gene encodes CDR1 SGHRS and CDR2 YFSETQ. Sequencing was performed on blood, either unsorted or a sorted T cell fraction (not recorded which). The chain recombines TRBV5-1 with TRBJ2-1; no firm D call. The TCR originated in a male donor with ankylosing spondylitis. The DNA of the CDR3 is TGCGCCAGCAGCCCTGGGTTGGTCTCCTACAATGAGCAGTTCTTC. It is translated as CASSPGLVSYNEQFF.